This is a list of T cell receptor beta chains from one sample in a study of blood T cell repertoires in COVID-19. Using immunoSEQ multiplex PCR, the repertoire was profiled, and TCRdb retains in-frame clones only, with some absent. The data contain around 140,000 clones, around 87% of them singletons. Sequencing used peripheral blood. The receptors stem from a man older than 75 with acute or convalescent COVID-19. The CDR3 runs from the conserved cysteine through the conserved F or W. D genes are given only for firm matches. Part of the rows lack a size; the others show once, few, many or a class for expanded clones.

TRBJ2-5 | - | TRBV9 | - | CASSPRISAGQETQYF | TGTGCCAGCAGCCCCCGGATCTCGGCAGGTCAAGAGACCCAGTACTTC
TRBJ1-2 | TRBD1 | TRBV29-1 | - | CSVDQSGGLGYTF | TGCAGCGTTGATCAGTCAGGGGGATTGGGCTACACCTTC
TRBJ2-2 | TRBD1 | TRBV5-1 | once | CASSLRQGARVTGELFF | TGCGCCAGCAGCCTTCGACAGGGGGCAAGAGTAACCGGGGAGCTGTTTTTT
TRBJ2-7 | - | TRBV19 | - | CASSSAQGYEQYF | TGTGCCAGTAGCAGCGCACAGGGCTACGAGCAGTACTTC
TRBJ1-3 | TRBD1 | TRBV7-2 | - | CASSLGFGTGTGNTIYF | TGTGCCAGCAGCTTGGGGTTTGGGACAGGGACTGGAAACACCATATATTTT
TRBJ1-6 | - | TRBV28 | few | CASSLRSGSSNSPLHF | TGTGCCAGCAGTTTAAGATCGGGGAGCAGTAATTCACCCCTCCACTTT
TRBJ2-5 | TRBD1 | TRBV19 | - | CASSMSGGEETQYF | TGTGCCAGTAGTATGTCAGGGGGTGAAGAGACCCAGTACTTC
TRBJ1-1 | TRBD1 | TRBV14 | - | CASSQAGTGGRTEAFF | TGTGCCAGCAGCCAAGCGGGGACAGGGGGAAGGACTGAAGCTTTCTTT
TRBJ2-3 | - | TRBV29-1 | - | CSVEQGTDTQYF | TGCAGCGTTGAACAGGGGACAGATACGCAGTATTTT
TRBJ2-5 | TRBD2 | TRBV7-3 | - | CASSREGLALETQYF | TGTGCCAGCAGCCGAGAGGGACTAGCTCTAGAGACCCAGTACTTC
TRBJ1-1 | - | TRBV11-2 | - | CASSTRGAEAFF | TGTGCCAGCAGCACCCGGGGGGCTGAAGCTTTCTTT
TRBJ2-2 | - | TRBV18 | - | CASSPPPANTGELFF | TGTGCCAGCTCACCACCCCCCGCGAACACCGGGGAGCTGTTTTTT
TRBJ2-1 | TRBD2 | TRBV5-1 | - | CASRGLAGNNEQFF | TGCGCCAGCAGGGGACTAGCGGGAAACAATGAGCAGTTCTTC
TRBJ2-7 | - | TRBV28 | - | CASSLSVGGYEQYF | TGTGCCAGCAGTTTATCAGTTGGCGGCTACGAGCAGTACTTC
TRBJ2-7 | TRBD1 | TRBV2 | - | CASRDWGQGLDEQYF | TGTGCCAGCAGGGACTGGGGACAGGGGCTTGACGAGCAGTACTTC
TRBJ2-1 | TRBD2 | TRBV20-1 | - | CSASGGRLYNEQFF | TGCAGTGCTAGTGGCGGGAGGCTGTACAATGAGCAGTTCTTC
TRBJ1-6 | TRBD1 | TRBV7-9 | few | CASSEGTDNSPLHF | TGTGCCAGCAGCGAAGGGACAGACAATTCACCCCTCCACTTT
TRBJ1-5 | - | TRBV28 | - | CASSLGGAANQPQHF | TGTGCCAGCAGTTTGGGGGGGGCAGCCAATCAGCCCCAGCATTTT
TRBJ1-4 | TRBD1 | TRBV6-5 | - | CASRPTGRVEKLFF | TGTGCCAGCAGGCCGACAGGGAGAGTTGAAAAACTGTTTTTT
TRBJ1-5 | TRBD1 | TRBV30 | - | CAWSRQGVRQPQHF | TGTGCCTGGAGTCGACAGGGAGTCCGGCAGCCCCAGCATTTT
TRBJ2-6 | TRBD1 | TRBV19 | - | CASGTESSGANVLTF | TGTGCCAGTGGGACAGAGAGCTCTGGGGCCAACGTCCTGACTTTC
TRBJ2-1 | TRBD1 | TRBV9 | - | CASSVEQGTYNEQFF | TGTGCCAGCAGCGTAGAACAGGGGACCTACAATGAGCAGTTCTTC
TRBJ1-1 | - | TRBV3-1/TRBV3-2 | - | CASSHIGEAFF | TGTGCCAGCAGCCATATCGGTGAAGCTTTCTTT
TRBJ1-3 | - | TRBV23-1 | few | CATRAMSLGGNTIYF | TGCGCCACACGAGCAATGTCTCTGGGCGGAAACACCATATATTTT
TRBJ2-7 | - | TRBV5-1 | - | CASSPYRTGYEQYF | TGCGCCAGCAGCCCGTACCGAACGGGGTACGAGCAGTACTTC
TRBJ1-3 | - | TRBV29-1 | - | CSVELPGRNTIYF | TGCAGCGTTGAACTGCCAGGGCGGAACACCATATATTTT
TRBJ2-1 | TRBD1 | TRBV18 | - | CASSPAGQGSREQFF | TGTGCCAGCTCACCGGCGGGACAGGGTTCGCGCGAGCAGTTCTTC
TRBJ1-5 | - | TRBV3-1/TRBV3-2 | once | CASSQDLVQGGTQHF | TGTGCCAGCAGCCAAGATCTAGTGCAGGGAGGGACCCAGCATTTT
TRBJ2-2 | TRBD1 | TRBV24-1 | - | CATSDFSSASGTGIENTGELFF | TGTGCCACCAGTGATTTTTCCAGCGCGTCGGGGACAGGGATAGAAAACACCGGGGAGCTGTTTTTT
TRBJ2-7 | TRBD1 | TRBV7-2 | - | CASSLVGQGPYEQYF | TGTGCCAGCAGCTTAGTGGGACAGGGTCCCTACGAGCAGTACTTC
TRBJ2-7 | - | TRBV10-2 | - | CASRDSGRVYEQYF | TGCGCCAGCAGAGATTCAGGCAGGGTATACGAGCAGTACTTC
TRBJ2-3 | - | TRBV5-1 | - | CASSLDPAGLTDTQYF | TGCGCCAGCAGCTTGGATCCAGCGGGCCTCACAGATACGCAGTATTTT
TRBJ2-7 | - | TRBV7-9 | - | CASSKEGARSYEQYF | TGTGCCAGCAGCAAGGAGGGGGCGCGCAGCTACGAGCAGTACTTC
TRBJ1-5 | TRBD1 | TRBV10-3 | - | CAISTGTGEGNQPQHF | TGTGCCATCAGCACCGGGACAGGCGAAGGCAATCAGCCCCAGCATTTT
TRBJ2-7 | - | TRBV18 | - | CASSLQHYEQYF | TGTGCCAGCTCACTGCAACATTACGAGCAGTACTTC
TRBJ1-2 | TRBD1 | TRBV12-3/TRBV12-4 | - | CASSRQGVVGYTF | TGTGCCAGCAGCCGACAGGGGGTGGTTGGCTACACCTTC
TRBJ1-6 | TRBD1 | TRBV7-2 | once | CASAWAGQGTLHF | TGTGCCAGCGCTTGGGCGGGACAGGGCACCCTCCACTTT
TRBJ1-2 | - | TRBV19 | once | CASSIFGTLNYGYTF | TGTGCCAGTAGTATCTTCGGGACACTAAACTATGGCTACACCTTC
TRBJ2-7 | - | TRBV2 | - | CASSEKGGRDEQYF | TGTGCCAGCAGTGAAAAGGGGGGGCGGGACGAGCAGTACTTC
TRBJ1-4 | - | TRBV11-2 | - | CASSLDPSTNEKLFF | TGTGCCAGCAGCTTAGACCCATCAACTAATGAAAAACTGTTTTTT
TRBJ1-2 | TRBD1 | TRBV5-1 | - | CASSADRDYGYTF | TGTGCCAGCAGTGCCGACAGGGACTATGGCTACACCTTC
TRBJ2-3 | - | TRBV7-9 | - | CASSSGLDTQYF | TGTGCCAGCAGCTCAGGGTTGGATACGCAGTATTTT
TRBJ1-2 | TRBD1 | TRBV7-2 | - | CASTQGARYGYTF | TGTGCCAGCACACAGGGGGCTAGGTATGGCTACACCTTC
TRBJ1-5 | - | TRBV7-8 | - | CASSAGQSSNQPQHF | TGTGCCAGCAGCGCAGGACAGAGTAGCAATCAGCCCCAGCATTTT
TRBJ1-2 | TRBD1 | TRBV28 | few | CASSSPRGRITNYGYTF | TGTGCCAGCAGTTCCCCCAGGGGGCGGATTACTAACTATGGCTACACCTTC
TRBJ1-4 | TRBD1 | TRBV11-2 | - | CASSGDRGPGEKLFF | TGTGCCAGCAGCGGGGACAGGGGGCCGGGTGAAAAACTGTTTTTT
TRBJ2-1 | - | TRBV27 | - | CASSPLGAGQFF | TGTGCCAGCAGCCCACTCGGCGCAGGGCAGTTCTTC
TRBJ1-3 | - | TRBV6-1 | - | CASSENYRFSGNTIYF | TGTGCCAGCAGTGAAAATTACAGGTTCTCTGGAAACACCATATATTTT
TRBJ1-4 | TRBD1 | TRBV28 | - | CASSTVSSGQYNEKLFF | TGTGCCAGCAGCACAGTGAGTTCGGGACAGTATAATGAAAAACTGTTTTTT
TRBJ1-4 | - | TRBV27 | - | CASGGWGANEKLFF | TGTGCCAGCGGGGGTTGGGGGGCTAATGAAAAACTGTTTTTT